The 10 T cell receptor beta chains listed next were all sequenced from one sample in a study of post-analysis software for immune sequencing data. Their antigen targets remain unknown. Study-level results: About 5 TRBV segments occurring more often in patients than controls included TRBV5-6, TRBV5-1 and TRBV20-1.

TCR beta cDNA libraries had unique molecular identifiers. TCRdb re-called the PCR reads through MiXCR, storing one row per CDR3 protein. The sample comprises around 700,000 distinct CDR3 sequences, approximately 60% of which are singletons, and around 11% rests with the top ten. The specimen sequenced was blood. The receptors derive from a girl under 10 years old with multiple sclerosis.

This CDR3 is CASSSPPWGTSTDTQYF. The CDR3 bases are TGTGCCAGCAGCTCCCCCCCTTGGGGAACTAGCACAGATACGCAGTATTTT. The chain recombines TRBV7-8 with TRBJ2-3; D gene unclear. CDR1 is SGHVS, CDR2 FQNEAQ, per germline. V was shortened by 4 bases and J by 0 bases, with 17 bases between the two germline ends. The CDR3 is 17 residues long.

On this clonotype itself: Here the CDR3 omits its conserved ending phenylalanine or tryptophan, so a read error is the likely source. The chain couples TRBV25-1 to TRBJ2-1; 8 positions agree with TRBD1. V lost 10 bases to trimming and J lost 4 bases; unmatched junction nucleotides: 12. Germline CDR1 is MGHDK and CDR2 is SYGVNS. The CDR3 has 15 residues. In nucleotides, the CDR3 is TGTGCCACCAAAGGGGCAGGGGGCGGTTACAATGAGCAGTTCCTC. As protein: CATKGAGGGYNEQFL.

This clonotype was observed once. The rearrangement uses TRBV4-2 and TRBJ2-1; TRBD2 agrees at 12 bases. The J segment lost 5 bases and the V segment lost 4 bases, leaving 9 bases of the junction unmatched. The length of the CDR3 is 17 residues. CDR1 and CDR2 (germline): LGHNA, YNFKEQ. The CDR3 loop reads CASSPTKRLAGDNEQFF. CDR3 DNA: TGTGCCAGCAGCCCCACAAAAAGACTAGCGGGGGACAATGAGCAGTTCTTC.

This clonotype turned up a few times. CDR3 nucleotide sequence: TGCGCCAGCAGCTCCTCTCAGACTAACTATGGCTACACCTTC. Encoded protein: CASSSSQTNYGYTF. The chain is built from TRBV5-1 and TRBJ1-2; D uncertain. This CDR3 is built from 14 residues. V shed 3 bases and J shed 0 bases, with 9 bases lying between them. Germline V gene lookup returns CDR1 SGHRS and CDR2 YFSETQ.

The chain carries TRBV20-1 and TRBJ2-5; D perhaps matches TRBD2 (6 bases). Germline V CDR1 and CDR2: DFQATT, SNEGSKA (reference sequence). This CDR3 contains 13 residues. Trimming shortened V by 6 bases and J by 2 bases, and 13 bases separated the two germline ends. CDR3 protein: CSALRDLQETQYF. In DNA form, the CDR3 reads TGCAGTGCCCTCAGGGACTTACAAGAGACCCAGTACTTC.

The CDR3 DNA follows: TGTGCCAGCAGCAACTCCGGAGATACGCAGTATTTT. It yields the protein CASSNSGDTQYF. The chain links TRBV7-9 to TRBJ2-3; D is uncertain. Trimming shortened V by 5 bases and J by 5 bases, and 8 bases separated the two germline ends. The germline CDR1 and CDR2 sequences are SEHNR and FQNEAQ (reference sequence). This CDR3 comprises 12 residues.

This chain links TRBV6-6 with TRBJ2-1; D is undetermined. The CDR3 runs 12 residues. Per germline, CDR1 MNHNY and CDR2 SVGAGI (reference sequence). V lost 6 bases and J lost 12, with 15 bases in between. The CDR3 loop is CASSLPPDGQFF. The CDR3 DNA follows: TGTGCCAGCAGCCTCCCCCCAGACGGGCAGTTCTTC.

V and J are TRBV9 and TRBJ2-7; TRBD2 aligns across 7 bases. Per the germline V gene, CDR1 is SGDLS and CDR2 is YYNGEE. The CDR3 has 14 amino acids. V lost 6 bases and J lost 3; bases outside the gene matches: 9. CDR3 loop: CASIRRDYFYEQYF. The CDR3 coding sequence is TGTGCCAGCATACGAAGGGACTACTTCTACGAGCAGTACTTC.

The gene calls are TRBV6-1 and TRBJ2-5, with 8 nucleotides matching TRBD1. This CDR3 is 14 amino acids long. With 4 bases clipped from V and 11 bases from J, the junction kept 12 bases outside the gene matches. Germline V CDR1 and CDR2: MNHNS, SASEGT. The CDR3 nucleotides are TGTGCCAGCAGTGGTAGTCAGGGGGCTAATGAGCAGTACTTC. This encodes CASSGSQGANEQYF.

This chain joins TRBV3-1 and TRBJ2-2, with D tentatively TRBD2 (5 bases). CDR1 and CDR2 from the germline V gene are LGHDT and YNNKEL (reference sequence). CDR3 length: 14 residues. V was cut by 4 bases and J by 7 bases, with 13 bases left in between. CDR3 loop: CASSLSPGIGELFF. For the CDR3, the DNA is TGTGCCAGCAGCCTTTCTCCGGGGATCGGGGAGCTGTTTTTT.